The 23 T cell receptor beta chains presented below share a single source sample, sequenced in a study of T cell responses to AZD1222 COVID-19 vaccine. Repertoires were generated with immunoSEQ multiplex PCR, while TCRdb's copy carries only in-frame clones and drops some. Among under 200,000 clones listed, around nine tenths were seen once. Sequenced here: peripheral blood, sampled 28 days after the second dose of the MenACWY control vaccine. These receptors all stem from an adult who received the MenACWY meningococcal vaccine as a control.

The CDR3 loop reads CASRPPSGGHYEQYF. In nucleotides, the CDR3 is TGTGCCAGCAGACCCCCTAGCGGAGGGCACTACGAGCAGTACTTC. The rearrangement joins TRBV28 to TRBJ2-7; TRBD2 aligns across 7 bases. The CDR3 spans 15 residues. CDR1 and CDR2 from the germline V gene are MDHEN and SYDVKM. The trim removed 6 bases at V and 3 bases at J, leaving 11 bases unmatched.

The chain uses TRBV5-5 and TRBJ2-7; D may correspond to TRBD1 or TRBD2 (5 bases each). The germline gives CDR1 SGHKS, CDR2 YYEKEE (reference sequence). V lost 4 bases and J lost 4, with 15 bases in between. The CDR3 is 14 amino acids. DNA for the CDR3: TGTGCCAGCAGCCCGGGACCCGGTGGTTACGAGCAGTACTTC. It codes for CASSPGPGGYEQYF.

Note on this clone: This sample includes further DNA sequences coding for the same CDR3. CDR3: CAISESTDYNEQFF. The CDR3 nucleotides are TGTGCCATCAGTGAGTCAACCGATTACAATGAGCAGTTCTTC. V and J are TRBV10-3 and TRBJ2-1; D ambiguous. V lost 0 bases, J lost 4 bases, and 7 bases lay in between. The germline CDR1 and CDR2 sequences are ENHRY and SYGVKD. This CDR3 comprises 14 residues.

The V and J genes are TRBV27 and TRBJ1-2, with a tentative D call TRBD1 (5 bases). The V end lost 0 bases, the J end lost 4 bases, and 12 bases lay between the germline ends. Looked up from germline, CDR1 is MNHEY and CDR2 is SMNVEV (reference sequence). The CDR3 length is 15 residues. CDR3 loop: CASSLSGPLGYGYTF. CDR3 bases: TGTGCCAGCAGTTTATCGGGACCCCTCGGCTATGGCTACACCTTC.

The chain is built from TRBV7-3 and TRBJ1-2; unclear D gene. CDR1 SGHTA and CDR2 FQGTGA come from the germline V gene. The CDR3 has 15 amino acids. Trimming cost V 5 bases and J 2 bases, with 15 bases left between them. Here the CDR3 DNA reads TGTGCCAGCAGCATCGGCCACGCAGGAAACTATGGCTACACCTTC. This encodes CASSIGHAGNYGYTF. Filled out from reference TRBV7-3 and TRBJ1-2, the complete variable domain reads GAGVSQTPSNKVTEKGKYVELRCDPISGHTALYWYRQSLGQGPEFLIYFQGTGAADDSGLPNDRFFAVRPEGSVSTLKIQRTERGDSAVYLCASSIGHAGNYGYTFGSGTRLTVV.

The CDR3 nucleotides read TGTGCCAGCAGCCAGCTGGACTTCTCCCTGGGGGTTAATGGCTACACCTTC. This gives the protein CASSQLDFSLGVNGYTF. The rearrangement links TRBV4-2 to TRBJ1-2; D might be TRBD1 (5 bases). Trimming took off 3 bases at V and 6 bases at J, with 23 bases between the two ends. The CDR3 is made up of 17 amino acids. Germline V gives CDR1 LGHNA, CDR2 YNFKEQ.

In DNA form, the CDR3 reads TGTGCCAGCAGCGAGGGGACCACTAATGAAAAACTGTTTTTT. This encodes CASSEGTTNEKLFF. This sequence joins TRBV4-2 and TRBJ1-4; D might be TRBD1 (5 bases). V shed 5 bases and J shed 2 bases, with 9 bases lying between them. This CDR3 has 14 amino acids. Germline CDR1 is LGHNA and CDR2 is YNFKEQ.

The DNA for the CDR3 is TGTGCCAGCAGCTTAGGGTCCGCCTCTAGCAATCAGCCCCAGCATTTT. Protein sequence: CASSLGSASSNQPQHF. The J gene is TRBJ1-5, the V gene TRBV7-9, with D uncertain. CDR1 and CDR2 from the germline V gene are SEHNR and FQNEAQ (reference sequence). Between the trimmed V and J ends, which lost 1 base and 0 bases, there was a span of 10 bases. The CDR3 spans 16 residues.

The CDR3 DNA follows: TGTGCCAGCAGCCAAGATCCCGGAACTAGGGCTGGAAACACCATATATTTT. Translated: CASSQDPGTRAGNTIYF. The V gene is TRBV14, the J gene TRBJ1-3, with D uncertain. The CDR3 extends over 17 amino acids. Germline V lookup: CDR1 SGHDN, CDR2 FVKESK. V gave up 0 bases and J gave up 2 bases, with 14 bases separating them.

This chain joins TRBV29-1 and TRBJ2-1; D not resolved. The CDR3 runs to 13 residues. Germline V gene lookup returns CDR1 SQVTM and CDR2 ANQGSEA. V was clipped by 8 bases and J by 0 bases, with 11 bases between them. CDR3 sequence reads: CSTSWTSYNEQFF. Here the CDR3 DNA reads TGCAGCACATCCTGGACCTCCTACAATGAGCAGTTCTTC.

The V and J genes are TRBV7-9 and TRBJ2-7; TRBD2 matches at 7 bases. Germline lookup yields CDR1 SEHNR and CDR2 FQNEAQ (reference sequence). The CDR3 has 15 residues. Unmatched junction bases numbered 10, after V lost 1 base and J lost 7 bases. The CDR3 DNA reads TGTGCCAGCAGCTTAGAGGGAGGGTCTATACATGAGCAGTACTTC. Translated, it gives CASSLEGGSIHEQYF. Supplemented by reference TRBV7-9 and TRBJ2-7, the full variable domain reads DTGVSQNPRHKITKRGQNVTFRCDPISEHNRLYWYRQTLGQGPEFLTYFQNEAQLEKSRLLSDRFSAERPKGSFSTLEIQRTEQGDSAMYLCASSLEGGSIHEQYFGPGTRLTVT.

The V and J genes are TRBV9 and TRBJ2-7; TRBD1 is a possible D gene (6 bases). Germline CDR1 and CDR2: SGDLS and YYNGEE. The length of the CDR3 is 14 residues. The V end lost 3 bases, the J end lost 2 bases, and 12 bases lay between the germline ends. The CDR3, as DNA: TGTGCCAGCAGCGCCGCCGGGACACCCTACGAGCAGTACTTC. Protein sequence: CASSAAGTPYEQYF.

The chain uses TRBV27 and TRBJ1-2; 7 nucleotides align to TRBD1. Germline V gene data show CDR1 as MNHEY and CDR2 as SMNVEV (reference sequence). CDR3 length: 15 residues. The V segment lost 6 bases and the J segment 5 bases; nucleotides outside the gene matches: 12. CDR3 nucleotide sequence: TGTGCCAGCAGAACTGAACTGACAGGGAAATATGGCTACACCTTC. Residues: CASRTELTGKYGYTF.

The DNA for the CDR3 is TGTGCCAGTAGTAGGCCCGGGGGGGCAGGGGACACTGAAGCTTTCTTT. Translation gives CASSRPGGAGDTEAFF. V is TRBV19 and J is TRBJ1-1; a possible D gene is TRBD1 (6 bases). Germline lookup yields CDR1 LNHDA and CDR2 SQIVND (reference sequence). This CDR3 contains 16 residues. Trimming removed 4 bases at V and 3 bases at J, with 18 bases between.

In its sample, this clone was seen a few times. This chain links TRBV4-2 with TRBJ2-3; 10 bases agree with TRBD2. After removal of 0 bases from V and 6 bases from J, the junction contained 12 bases not matched to a gene. Germline assignment: CDR1 LGHNA and CDR2 YNFKEQ. The CDR3 runs to 18 residues. In DNA form, the CDR3 reads TGTGCCAGCAGCCAAGATCATCAAGCTAGCGGGAGAGTGGATACGCAGTATTTT. It translates to CASSQDHQASGRVDTQYF.

The V gene is TRBV10-3, the J gene TRBJ2-3; 13 bases align to TRBD2. The CDR3 runs to 16 residues. Per germline, CDR1 ENHRY and CDR2 SYGVKD. V lost 4 bases to trimming and J lost 0 bases; unmatched junction nucleotides: 1. The CDR3 DNA reads as TGTGCCATCAGTGCGGGACTAGCGGGGAGCACAGATACGCAGTATTTT. This encodes CAISAGLAGSTDTQYF.

This chain uses TRBV5-4 with TRBJ2-1; 12 bases map to TRBD2. Germline trimming cut 1 base from V and 2 bases from J; bases unmatched to any gene: 7. The CDR3 consists of 18 residues. Germline V gives CDR1 SGHNT, CDR2 YYREEE (reference sequence). This CDR3 reads CASSLKLAGGPPYNEQFF. The CDR3 DNA sequence: TGTGCCAGCAGCTTGAAACTAGCGGGAGGCCCACCCTACAATGAGCAGTTCTTC.

The rearrangement joins TRBV27 to TRBJ1-1; TRBD1 is a possible D gene (6 bases). Looked up from germline, CDR1 is MNHEY and CDR2 is SMNVEV (reference sequence). V gave up 1 base and J gave up 1 base, with 10 bases separating them. The CDR3 contains 15 residues. The CDR3 DNA reads TGTGCCAGCAGTTTATTGGCCAGGGGGAACACTGAAGCTTTCTTT. It codes for CASSLLARGNTEAFF.

The chain links TRBV5-4 to TRBJ2-7; 8 bases match TRBD2. This CDR3 contains 15 residues. Germline CDR1 SGHNT, CDR2 YYREEE (reference sequence). The V and J ends lost 4 bases and 5 bases, in that order; junction bases with no gene match: 11. The CDR3 spells CASSTPWSGSDEQYF. For the CDR3, the DNA is TGTGCCAGCAGCACCCCATGGAGCGGGAGTGACGAGCAGTACTTC.

This clone was picked up one time. This same CDR3 is encoded by further DNA sequences in the sample. The rearrangement uses TRBV19 and TRBJ1-2; 8 bases fit TRBD1. V shed 4 bases and J 8 bases; nucleotides not matched to a gene: 3. CDR3 length: 12 amino acids. From germline, CDR1 is LNHDA and CDR2 SQIVND (reference sequence). The CDR3 sequence: CASSTRTGGYTF. For the CDR3, the DNA is TGTGCCAGTAGTACCCGGACAGGGGGCTACACCTTC.

This clone was observed once. V is TRBV5-1 and J is TRBJ1-5; weak D call: TRBD1 (6 bases). V gave up 5 bases and J gave up 4 bases, with 16 bases separating them. Germline CDR1 is SGHRS and CDR2 is YFSETQ. The CDR3 has 15 amino acids. In DNA, the CDR3 is TGCGCCAGCAGTCAAGCCGGGACACCAAATCAGCCCCAGCATTTT. This encodes CASSQAGTPNQPQHF. The full variable domain, rest sourced from reference TRBV5-1 and TRBJ1-5, is KAGVTQTPRYLIKTRGQQVTLSCSPISGHRSVSWYQQTPGQGLQFLFEYFSETQRNKGNFPGRFSGRQFSNSRSEMNVSTLELGDSALYLCASSQAGTPNQPQHFGDGTRLSIL.

In its sample, this clone was seen once. This chain joins TRBV2 and TRBJ2-5, with 9 bases aligning to TRBD2. The trim removed 10 bases at V and 9 bases at J, leaving 15 bases unmatched. This CDR3 contains 14 residues. Germline CDR1 is SNHLY and CDR2 is FYNNEI. The CDR3 protein is CATAYGTSPRAQYF. As DNA, the CDR3 is TGTGCCACCGCCTACGGGACTAGCCCGAGGGCCCAGTACTTC.

V gene TRBV28 combines with J gene TRBJ2-3; maybe TRBD1 (6 bases). V gave up 6 bases and J gave up 2 bases, with 9 bases separating them. The CDR3 has 13 amino acids. CDR1 is MDHEN, CDR2 SYDVKM, per germline. CDR3 region: CASSGTITDTQYF. The CDR3 nucleotides read TGTGCCAGCAGCGGGACAATCACAGATACGCAGTATTTT.